The next 4 T cell receptor beta chains were all read from a single sample in a study of CD8+ T cells in alopecia areata. RNA was extracted and reverse transcribed into cDNA as the sequencing template. Assay used: immunoSEQ multiplex PCR; TCRdb lists only in-frame clones, some missing. The sample has some 120,000 clones, over 50% seen once. The starting material was CD4+ T cells sorted from blood, obtained at week 0. Receptors originate from a human donor with alopecia areata.

This clone was recorded a few times. The V call is TRBV28, the J call TRBJ2-5, with TRBD2 identical over 11 bases. The CDR3 totals 17 residues. CDR1 is MDHEN, CDR2 SYDVKM, per germline. V was pared by 3 bases and J by 5 bases, with 11 bases of the junction left unmatched. The CDR3: CASSLGTSGSTGETQYF. CDR3 bases: TGTGCCAGCAGTTTGGGTACTAGCGGGAGTACGGGGGAGACCCAGTACTTC.

The chain combines TRBV5-6 with TRBJ1-2; D gene ambiguous. This CDR3 has 15 residues. Germline CDR1 SGHDT, CDR2 YYEEEE. V dropped 0 bases and J dropped 2 bases, with 11 bases sitting between them. CDR3 residues: CASSLEVSSNYGYTF. In DNA, the CDR3 is TGTGCCAGCAGCTTGGAAGTCAGCTCAAACTATGGCTACACCTTC. Based on the CDR3 plus reference TRBV5-6 and TRBJ1-2, the full variable domain is DAGVTQSPTHLIKTRGQQVTLRCSPKSGHDTVSWYQQALGQGPQFIFQYYEEEERQRGNFPDRFSGHQFPNYSSELNVNALLLGDSALYLCASSLEVSSNYGYTFGSGTRLTVV.

The chain carries TRBV10-3 and TRBJ2-7; weak D call: TRBD2 (5 bases). CDR3 length: 13 residues. Germline V gene data show CDR1 as ENHRY and CDR2 as SYGVKD. V gave up 0 bases and J gave up 5 bases, with 8 bases separating them. The CDR3 region is CAISESDGNEQYF. The DNA of the CDR3 is TGTGCCATCAGTGAGTCCGACGGGAACGAGCAGTACTTC.

This chain joins TRBV7-3 and TRBJ1-2; TRBD1 aligns across 8 bases. Trimming removed 4 bases from V and 6 bases from J; junction bases left unmatched: 7. In germline, CDR1 is SGHTA, CDR2 FQGTGA. This CDR3 comprises 14 residues. The CDR3 loop is CASSSWTGMDGYTF. CDR3 bases: TGTGCCAGCAGCTCCTGGACAGGGATGGATGGCTACACCTTC. Using reference TRBV7-3 and TRBJ1-2 for the parts outside the CDR3, the full variable domain is GAGVSQTPSNKVTEKGKYVELRCDPISGHTALYWYRQSLGQGPEFLIYFQGTGAADDSGLPNDRFFAVRPEGSVSTLKIQRTERGDSAVYLCASSSWTGMDGYTFGSGTRLTVV.